The T cell receptor beta chain described here comes from a study of T cell repertoires in cytomegalovirus infection. For the study at large: Both CMV infection and a matching HLA type were indicated by public TCR beta signatures.

This clonotype was seen only a few times. The antigen is not known. In TCRdb, the reads were re-called with MiXCR into one record per CDR3 protein. Counted here are roughly 180,000 distinct CDR3 sequences, about a fifth occurring once; the ten biggest clones make up roughly 25%. The CDR3 extends over 15 amino acids. Germline V gives CDR1 MNHNS, CDR2 SASEGT. The V gene lost 1 base and the J gene lost 4 bases, with 13 bases spanning the gap. Study results and limitations: CMV carriers having the relevant HLA were flagged by cumulative public TCR beta family frequency.

The chain combines TRBV6-1 with TRBJ1-1, with D possibly TRBD1 on 5 matching bases. This material consisted of CD8+ T cells from cultured PBMCs, taken from culture after CMV antigen stimulation. The receptor comes from a human donor in good health (CMV status not recorded). Some clones in this sample may be carry-over from other donors' samples. CDR3 sequence: CASSEDEGRTTEAFF. DNA for the CDR3: TGTGCCAGCAGTGAAGACGAGGGGAGGACCACTGAAGCTTTCTTT.